The 19 T cell receptor beta chains presented below share a single source sample, sequenced in a study of CD8 T cells in ankylosing spondylitis. TCRdb reanalysed the 5' RACE reads using MiXCR and keeps one entry per CDR3 protein. This sample has around 340,000 distinct CDR3 sequences; roughly 22% occur once, and the top ten carry over 10%. The sample was blood, either unsorted or a sorted T cell fraction (not recorded which). These receptors all stem from a male donor with ankylosing spondylitis or in good health (not recorded which).

V usage is TRBV28 and J usage is TRBJ2-7; D may be TRBD1 or TRBD2 (6 bases each). The CDR3 spans 14 residues. The germline V gene encodes CDR1 MDHEN and CDR2 SYDVKM. V gave up 2 bases and J gave up 3 bases, with 11 bases separating them. CDR3 in amino acids: CASSLLRGDYEQYF. The CDR3 DNA reads as TGTGCCAGCAGTTTACTGAGGGGGGACTACGAGCAGTACTTC.

This clonotype was picked up a small number of times. This rearrangement joins TRBV6-5 to TRBJ2-5; D gene uncertain. The CDR3 spans 13 residues. The germline V and J ends were trimmed by 3 bases and 0 bases, with 5 bases remaining between them. Germline V gives CDR1 MNHEY, CDR2 SVGAGI. CDR3 protein: CASSYYHQETQYF. CDR3 nucleotides: TGTGCCAGCAGTTATTATCACCAAGAGACCCAGTACTTC.

This clonotype showed up just a few times. Here the CDR3 reads CSVGGLAGETQYF. CDR3 DNA: TGCAGCGTTGGGGGACTAGCGGGAGAGACCCAGTACTTC. The gene calls are TRBV29-1 and TRBJ2-5, with TRBD2 matching over 12 bases. The germline gives CDR1 SQVTM, CDR2 ANQGSEA. CDR3 length equals 13 residues. V was clipped by 4 bases and J by 4 bases; unmatched bases: 1.

This clonotype was observed a handful of times. The gene calls are TRBV4-2 and TRBJ2-2; a weak D match, TRBD1 (5 bases). V was clipped by 4 bases and J by 0 bases, with 21 bases between them. CDR1 LGHNA and CDR2 YNFKEQ come from the germline V gene. The CDR3 spans 19 residues. CDR3 bases: TGTGCCAGCAGCCCAGGCCCCGACAGAGCTTCCGCGAACACCGGGGAGCTGTTTTTT. It yields the protein CASSPGPDRASANTGELFF.

This clonotype has a handful of counts. This chain joins TRBV11-2 and TRBJ2-1; no clear D gene. Trimming cost V 2 bases and J 7 bases, with 9 bases left between them. This CDR3 comprises 13 residues. Germline-derived CDR1 and CDR2 are SGHAT and FQNNGV. This chain's CDR3 is CASSLMGPNEQFF. The DNA for the CDR3 is TGTGCCAGCAGCTTAATGGGCCCAAATGAGCAGTTCTTC.

The chain carries TRBV20-1 and TRBJ2-7; weak D call: TRBD1 (6 bases). V was pared by 3 bases and J by 2 bases, with 11 bases between. This CDR3 contains 13 residues. Per germline, CDR1 DFQATT and CDR2 SNEGSKA (reference sequence). The CDR3 loop reads CSASAGAPYEQYF. The DNA of the CDR3 is TGCAGTGCTAGTGCAGGGGCCCCCTACGAGCAGTACTTC.

This clonotype was seen ten or more times. The V and J genes are TRBV12-3 or TRBV12-4 and TRBJ1-5; D remains ambiguous. The CDR3 runs to 12 residues. V lost 5 bases and J lost 1, with 3 bases in between. CDR3 sequence reads: CASSDSNQPQHF. CDR3 bases: TGTGCCAGCAGTGACAGCAATCAGCCCCAGCATTTT.

The table lists this clonotype with a few counts. The V gene is TRBV15, the J gene TRBJ2-5; TRBD1 aligns across 8 bases. J lost 6 bases, V lost 0 bases, and 9 bases had no gene match. There are 16 residues in the CDR3. Germline values: CDR1 LNHNV, CDR2 YYDKDF (reference sequence). As DNA, the CDR3 is TGTGCCACCAGCAGAGATATCGCAGGGGGCGGGAAGACCCAGTACTTC. It specifies CATSRDIAGGGKTQYF.

The chain recombines TRBV9 with TRBJ1-5; no firm D call. V was trimmed by 0 bases and J by 3 bases, leaving 4 bases between them. CDR1 and CDR2 from the germline V gene are SGDLS and YYNGEE. This CDR3 is built from 13 residues. CDR3 protein: CASSVGNNQPQHF. CDR3 in DNA: TGTGCCAGCAGCGTAGGTAACAATCAGCCCCAGCATTTT.

This clonotype was observed a handful of times. This rearrangement joins TRBV4-1 to TRBJ1-5; no definite D call. CDR3 size: 15 residues. V lost 0 bases and J 6 bases, leaving 12 bases between the germline ends. Germline CDR1 MGHRA, CDR2 YSYEKL. CDR3 region: CASSQDTVTGQPQHF. Written as DNA, the CDR3 is TGCGCCAGCAGCCAAGATACAGTAACGGGTCAGCCCCAGCATTTT.

This clonotype was seen more than once but under ten times. This chain uses TRBV9 with TRBJ2-3; D is unclear. Germline V gene lookup returns CDR1 SGDLS and CDR2 YYNGEE. The V end lost 2 bases, the J end lost 4 bases, and 8 bases lay between the germline ends. The CDR3 sequence is 13 residues long. This chain's CDR3 is CASSVSRSDTQYF. The DNA of the CDR3 is TGTGCCAGCAGCGTGTCCCGCTCAGATACGCAGTATTTT. Full variable domain (outside the CDR3, taken from reference TRBV9 and TRBJ2-3): DSGVTQTPKHLITATGQRVTLRCSPRSGDLSVYWYQQSLDQGLQFLIQYYNGEERAKGNILERFSAQQFPDLHSELNLSSLELGDSALYFCASSVSRSDTQYFGPGTRLTVL.

A few counts support this clonotype. This chain links TRBV4-1 with TRBJ2-7, with 9 bases identical to TRBD2. The V gene's germline CDR1 is MGHRA and CDR2 YSYEKL. The junction had 6 bases not matched to a gene; V was cut back by 4 bases and J by 2 bases. The CDR3 has 15 residues. Here the CDR3 reads CASSLGGGAPYEQYF. In DNA form, the CDR3 reads TGCGCCAGCAGCCTCGGCGGGGGGGCGCCCTACGAGCAGTACTTC.

This clonotype was seen ten or more times. This chain uses TRBV29-1 with TRBJ2-2, with D unclear. V lost 6 bases and J 4 bases, leaving 9 bases between the germline ends. Germline assignment: CDR1 SQVTM and CDR2 ANQGSEA. The CDR3 spans 12 residues. CDR3: CSVTGGTGELFF. DNA of the CDR3: TGCAGCGTCACTGGTGGCACCGGGGAGCTGTTTTTT.

CDR3 in DNA: TGTGCCACCAGCACCCCAGAGTTAACCTACAATGAGCAGTTCTTC. This sequence encodes CATSTPELTYNEQFF. The V gene is TRBV15, the J gene TRBJ2-1, with unresolved D. This CDR3 is built from 15 residues. From germline, CDR1 is LNHNV and CDR2 YYDKDF (reference sequence). V was clipped by 4 bases and J by 2 bases, with 12 bases between them.

This clonotype was seen a handful of times. This rearrangement joins TRBV4-1 to TRBJ2-5; tentatively, D is TRBD1 (6 bases). CDR1 and CDR2 (germline): MGHRA, YSYEKL. V lost 0 bases, J lost 1 base, and 12 bases lay in between. CDR3 length: 16 amino acids. Written as DNA, the CDR3 is TGCGCCAGCAGCCAAGAAAAGGCACAGGGCCAAGAGACCCAGTACTTC. Protein sequence: CASSQEKAQGQETQYF.

This clonotype showed up just a few times. The J gene is TRBJ2-1, the V gene TRBV11-2, with 9 bases fitting TRBD1. CDR3 length: 15 residues. Germline V gene sequence: CDR1 SGHAT, CDR2 FQNNGV. The V segment lost 1 base and the J segment 8 bases; nucleotides outside the gene matches: 6. CDR3 nucleotide sequence: TGTGCCAGCAGCTTAGGGGACAGGGTAGGCGATGAGCAGTTCTTC. Translated: CASSLGDRVGDEQFF.

This clonotype showed up just a few times. The chain is built from TRBV7-2 and TRBJ2-3; 8 bases are shared with TRBD2. The CDR3 runs 16 residues. Germline V gene data show CDR1 as SGHTA and CDR2 as FQGNSA. V gave up 2 bases and J gave up 1 base; unmatched junction bases: 5. CDR3 nucleotides: TGTGCCAGCAGCTTATCCTTGCGGGGGGGCACAGATACGCAGTATTTT. Its translation is CASSLSLRGGTDTQYF.

This clonotype was detected only a few times. The chain uses TRBV29-1 and TRBJ2-7; D gene ambiguous. This CDR3 has 12 residues. V gave up 7 bases and J gave up 2 bases, with 12 bases separating them. Germline CDR1 reads SQVTM; CDR2 reads ANQGSEA. In nucleotides, the CDR3 is TGCAGCGCCCGTCACTCGGCCTACGAGCAGTACTTC. This translates into CSARHSAYEQYF.

This clonotype was observed a handful of times. The gene calls are TRBV29-1 and TRBJ2-5; no clear D gene. This CDR3 has 11 residues. The germline gives CDR1 SQVTM, CDR2 ANQGSEA. V was shortened by 4 bases and J by 3 bases, with 6 bases between the two germline ends. CDR3 nucleotides: TGCAGCGTTGTCCGGAAAGAGACCCAGTACTTC. Translation: CSVVRKETQYF. The variable domain in full, completed from reference TRBV29-1 and TRBJ2-5, reads SAVISQKPSRDICQRGTSLTIQCQVDSQVTMMFWYRQQPGQSLTLIATANQGSEATYESGFVIDKFPISRPNLTFSTLTVSNMSPEDSSIYLCSVVRKETQYFGPGTRLLVL.